Shown below are 10 T cell receptor beta chains from a single sample sequenced in a study of CD8+ T cells in alopecia areata. The treatment is: oral pan-JAK inhibitor, 5-10 mg twice daily. Sequencing used cDNA as its template, made by extracting RNA and reverse transcribing it. Assay used: immunoSEQ multiplex PCR; TCRdb lists only in-frame clones, some missing. The data show approximately 300,000 clones, roughly 60% seen once. This material consisted of CD4+ T cells sorted from blood, taken at week 24, from a patient treated with tofacitinib. The receptors come from a human donor with alopecia areata.

The chain uses TRBV19 and TRBJ1-2; D is possibly TRBD1 (6 bases). Germline V gene data show CDR1 as LNHDA and CDR2 as SQIVND (reference sequence). CDR3 length: 15 residues. With 3 bases removed from V and 4 bases from J, the gap between germline ends came to 15 bases. The CDR3 nucleotides are TGTGCCAGTAGTATTATAAGGGGGAGAGGCTATGGCTACACCTTC. Translation: CASSIIRGRGYGYTF.

The gene calls are TRBV10-3 and TRBJ2-5, with 8 bases identical to TRBD2. This CDR3 contains 14 residues. With V trimmed by 6 bases and J by 2 bases, 5 bases remained unmatched. Germline lookup yields CDR1 ENHRY and CDR2 SYGVKD. The CDR3 DNA follows: TGTGCCATCAGCGTAGCGGGGACTCAAGAGACCCAGTACTTC. This gives the protein CAISVAGTQETQYF.

This rearrangement joins TRBV27 to TRBJ1-2; 9 bases align to TRBD1. Germline assignment: CDR1 MNHEY and CDR2 SMNVEV (reference sequence). With 5 bases clipped from V and 5 bases from J, the junction kept 6 bases outside the gene matches. The CDR3 is made up of 14 amino acids. The CDR3 DNA sequence: TGTGCCAGCAGTCCTGGACAGGGGAGATATGGCTACACCTTC. This codes for CASSPGQGRYGYTF.

This clone was recorded a few times. This sequence joins TRBV2 and TRBJ2-7; no firm D call. V was trimmed by 2 bases and J by 4 bases, leaving 3 bases between them. The V gene's germline CDR1 is SNHLY and CDR2 FYNNEI. This CDR3 has 11 amino acids. The CDR3, as DNA: TGTGCCAGCAGTGAATATTACGAGCAGTACTTC. Its protein is CASSEYYEQYF.

This clone was observed a handful of times. The rearrangement joins TRBV7-2 to TRBJ2-4, with a tentative D call TRBD2 (7 bases). The length of the CDR3 is 20 residues. V lost 0 bases and J lost 0, with 21 bases in between. Germline V gives CDR1 SGHTA, CDR2 FQGNSA. CDR3 loop: CASSLARGATAALAKNIQYF. The CDR3, as DNA: TGTGCCAGCAGCTTAGCACGGGGGGCCACGGCAGCACTAGCCAAAAACATTCAGTACTTC.

The rearrangement links TRBV6-5 to TRBJ1-1, with 9 positions matching TRBD1. CDR1 MNHEY and CDR2 SVGAGI come from the germline V gene. The CDR3 sequence is 14 residues long. With 7 bases clipped from V and 7 bases from J, the junction kept 10 bases outside the gene matches. The CDR3 sequence: CASTYRGRLGEAFF. The CDR3 coding sequence is TGTGCCAGCACCTACAGGGGGCGGTTAGGTGAAGCTTTCTTT.

The genes are TRBV5-1 and TRBJ1-1; D gene ambiguous. Per germline, CDR1 SGHRS and CDR2 YFSETQ. The CDR3 is 13 amino acids. Trimming removed 0 bases at V and 5 bases at J, with 8 bases between. Written as DNA, the CDR3 is TGCGCCAGCAGCTTGGATAGGGTTACTGAAGCTTTCTTT. Translated: CASSLDRVTEAFF.

This clone came up a few times. The chain uses TRBV5-1 and TRBJ2-3; 7 bases are a match to TRBD2. This CDR3 has 15 residues. In germline, CDR1 is SGHRS, CDR2 YFSETQ. V dropped 3 bases and J dropped 2; count of bases not matched to a gene: 6. The CDR3, as DNA: TGCGCCAGCAGCTACACTAGCGCTTCCACAGATACGCAGTATTTT. It is translated as CASSYTSASTDTQYF.

The V call is TRBV4-1, the J call TRBJ1-1; 7 bases are shared with TRBD1. Germline V gene sequence: CDR1 MGHRA, CDR2 YSYEKL. J was trimmed by 4 bases and V by 6 bases; bases with no gene match: 5. The CDR3 has 13 residues. The CDR3 is CASSSDRVTEAFF. The CDR3 nucleotides read TGCGCCAGCAGTTCCGACAGGGTCACTGAAGCTTTCTTT.

The chain recombines TRBV7-9 with TRBJ2-5; TRBD1 is a possible D gene (5 bases). Trimming cost V 8 bases and J 4 bases, with 8 bases left between them. Per the germline V gene, CDR1 is SEHNR and CDR2 is FQNEAQ (reference sequence). The CDR3 is 11 residues long. The CDR3 here is CASLQGETQYF. CDR3 sequence (DNA): TGTGCCAGCCTGCAGGGAGAGACCCAGTACTTC.